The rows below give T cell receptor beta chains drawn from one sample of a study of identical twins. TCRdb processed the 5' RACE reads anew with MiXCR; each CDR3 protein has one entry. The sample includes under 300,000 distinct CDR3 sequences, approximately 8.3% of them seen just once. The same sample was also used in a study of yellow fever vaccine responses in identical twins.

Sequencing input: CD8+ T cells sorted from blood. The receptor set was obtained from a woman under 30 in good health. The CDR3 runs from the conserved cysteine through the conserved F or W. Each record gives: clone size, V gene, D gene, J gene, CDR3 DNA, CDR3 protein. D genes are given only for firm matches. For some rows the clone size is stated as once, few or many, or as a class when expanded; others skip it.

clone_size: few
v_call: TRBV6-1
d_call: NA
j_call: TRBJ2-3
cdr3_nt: TGTGCCAGCAGTGATCCAAGCGGACTCACAGATACGCAGTATTTT
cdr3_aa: CASSDPSGLTDTQYF

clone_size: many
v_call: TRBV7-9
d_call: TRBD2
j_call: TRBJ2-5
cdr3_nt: TGTGCCAGCAGTTTGGGAGGGGAAGAGACCCAGTACTTC
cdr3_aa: CASSLGGEETQYF

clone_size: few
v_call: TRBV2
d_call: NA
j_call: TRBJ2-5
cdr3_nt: TGTGCCAGCAGTGAAAGGTGGGCCAAACAGTACCAAGAGACCCAGTACTTC
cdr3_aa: CASSERWAKQYQETQYF

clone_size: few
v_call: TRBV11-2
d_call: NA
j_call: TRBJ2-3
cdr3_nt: TGTGCCAGCAGTTATAATTTTCGGGGATCCTCTTACACAGATACGCAGTATTTT
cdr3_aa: CASSYNFRGSSYTDTQYF

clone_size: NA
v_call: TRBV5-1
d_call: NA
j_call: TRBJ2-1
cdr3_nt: TGCGCCAGCAGCCCCCGGGATGCAAAGGACCGCACCTACAATGAGCAGTTCTTC
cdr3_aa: CASSPRDAKDRTYNEQFF

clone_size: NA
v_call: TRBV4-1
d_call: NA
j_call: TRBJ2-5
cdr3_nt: TGCGCCAGCAGCCAAGTAGGGGAGGAGACCCAGTACTTC
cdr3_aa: CASSQVGEETQYF

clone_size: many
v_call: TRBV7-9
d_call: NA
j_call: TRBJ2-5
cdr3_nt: TGTGCCAGCAGCTTCCAAAGACAAGAGACCCAGTACTTC
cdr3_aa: CASSFQRQETQYF

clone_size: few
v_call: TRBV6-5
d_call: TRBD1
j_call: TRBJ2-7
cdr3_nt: TGTGCCAGCAGTTACACGGGGACAGGGGACGAGCAGTACTTC
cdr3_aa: CASSYTGTGDEQYF

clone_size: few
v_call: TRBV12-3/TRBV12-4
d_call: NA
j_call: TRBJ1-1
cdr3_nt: TGTGCCAGCAGTTTGGGGGAGTGGGGGAACACTGAAGCTTTCTTT
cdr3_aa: CASSLGEWGNTEAFF

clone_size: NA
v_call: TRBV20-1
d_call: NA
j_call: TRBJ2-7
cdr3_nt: TGCAGTGCTAGATCCCCTTCCCAATCATACGAGCAGTACTTC
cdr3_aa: CSARSPSQSYEQYF

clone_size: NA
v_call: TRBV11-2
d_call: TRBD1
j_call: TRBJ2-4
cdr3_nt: TGTGCCAGCAGCTGGCACCGACAGGGCTATAAGGAGGTAGCCAAAAACATTCAGTACTTC
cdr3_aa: CASSWHRQGYKEVAKNIQYF

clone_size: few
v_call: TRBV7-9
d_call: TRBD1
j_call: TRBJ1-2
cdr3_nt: TGTGCCAGCCGAAGAACAGGGGAGGGGAAGGGCTACACCTTC
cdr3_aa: CASRRTGEGKGYTF

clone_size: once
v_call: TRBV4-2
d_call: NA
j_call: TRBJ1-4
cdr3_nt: TGTGCCAGCAGCCAACTGGGGGCGGATGAAAAACTGTTTTTT
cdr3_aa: CASSQLGADEKLFF

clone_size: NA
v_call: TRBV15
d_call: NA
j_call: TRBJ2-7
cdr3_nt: TGTGCCACCAGCACCCGGACAGTCCCCCTGTCCTACGAGCAGTACTTC
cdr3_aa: CATSTRTVPLSYEQYF

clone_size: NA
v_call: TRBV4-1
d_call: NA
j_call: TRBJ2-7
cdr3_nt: TGCGCCAGCAGCCAAGGTGTCACTGGGACCTACGAGCAGTACTTC
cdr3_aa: CASSQGVTGTYEQYF

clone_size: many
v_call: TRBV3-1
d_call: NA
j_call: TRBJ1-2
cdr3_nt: TGTGCCAGCAGCCAAGGAGAGGACGGGAACTATGGCTACACCTTC
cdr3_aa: CASSQGEDGNYGYTF

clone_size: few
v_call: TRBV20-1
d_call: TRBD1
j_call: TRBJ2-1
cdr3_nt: TGCAGTGCTAGAGATCCGACAGGGGACTACAATGAGCAGTTCTTC
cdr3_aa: CSARDPTGDYNEQFF

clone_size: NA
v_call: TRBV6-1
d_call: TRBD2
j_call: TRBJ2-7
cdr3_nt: TGTGCCAGCAGATGGACTAGCGGGGATTACGAGCAGTACTTC
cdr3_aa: CASRWTSGDYEQYF

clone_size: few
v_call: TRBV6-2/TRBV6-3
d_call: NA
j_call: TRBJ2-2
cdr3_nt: TGTGCCAGCAGTAAATGGCCCGGGGAGCTGTTTTTT
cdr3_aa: CASSKWPGELFF

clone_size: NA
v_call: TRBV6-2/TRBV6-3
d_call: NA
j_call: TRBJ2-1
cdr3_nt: TGTGCCAGCAGTTTCGGGACTCCCTTCAATGAGCAGTTCTTC
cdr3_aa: CASSFGTPFNEQFF

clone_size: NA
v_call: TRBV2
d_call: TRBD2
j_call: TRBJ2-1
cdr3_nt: TGTGCCAGCAGAGGGGAGCGGGGGGCCGATCACAATGAGCAGTTCTTC
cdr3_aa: CASRGERGADHNEQFF

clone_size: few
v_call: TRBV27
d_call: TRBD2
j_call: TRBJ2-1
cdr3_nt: TGTGCCAGCAGTTTCACGAGCGGGAGTCGACCCTCCTACAATGAGCAGTTCTTC
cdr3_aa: CASSFTSGSRPSYNEQFF

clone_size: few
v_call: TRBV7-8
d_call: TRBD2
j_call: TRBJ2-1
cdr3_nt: TGTGCCAGCAGCAAGACTAGCGGAGGGAATGAGCAGTTCTTC
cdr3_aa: CASSKTSGGNEQFF

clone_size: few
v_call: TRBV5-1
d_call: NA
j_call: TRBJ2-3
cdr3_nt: TGCGCCAGCAGCTCGGGGGAAACTAGCACAGATACGCAGTATTTT
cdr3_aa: CASSSGETSTDTQYF

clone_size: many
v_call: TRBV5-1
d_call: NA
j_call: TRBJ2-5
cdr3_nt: TGCGCCAGCAGCTCCGGCCTCCAAGAGACCCAGTACTTC
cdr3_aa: CASSSGLQETQYF

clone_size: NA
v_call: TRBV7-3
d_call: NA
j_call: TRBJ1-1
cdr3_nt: TGTGCCAGCAGCTTATTAGCGCATTCCACTGAAGCTTTCTTT
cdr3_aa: CASSLLAHSTEAFF

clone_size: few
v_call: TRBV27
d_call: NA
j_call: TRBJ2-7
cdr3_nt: TGTGCCAGCAGTTCCTGGACGGTTCACTACGAGCAGTACTTC
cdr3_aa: CASSSWTVHYEQYF

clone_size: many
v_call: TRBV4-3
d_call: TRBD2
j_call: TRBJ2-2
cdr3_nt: TGCGCCAGCAGCCAAGGACTAGCGGGAGTCACCGGGGAGCTGTTTTTT
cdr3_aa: CASSQGLAGVTGELFF

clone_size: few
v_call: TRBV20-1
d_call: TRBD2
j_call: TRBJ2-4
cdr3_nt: TGCAGTGCTAGAGTAGCGGGAAACGCCAAAAACATTCAGTACTTC
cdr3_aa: CSARVAGNAKNIQYF

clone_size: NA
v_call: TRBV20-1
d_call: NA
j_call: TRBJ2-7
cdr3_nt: TGCAGTGCCTATCGTTTGGGGGGGCACCCTTCCTACGAGCAGTACTTC
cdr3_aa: CSAYRLGGHPSYEQYF

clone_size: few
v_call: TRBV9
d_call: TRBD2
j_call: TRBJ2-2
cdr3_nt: TGTGCCAGCAGCGTAGGGACTAGCCTGGCCGGGGAGCTGTTTTTT
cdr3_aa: CASSVGTSLAGELFF

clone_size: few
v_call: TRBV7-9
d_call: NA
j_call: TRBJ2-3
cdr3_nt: TGTGCCAGCAGCGAAGCCGGGACGGATACAGATACGCAGTATTTT
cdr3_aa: CASSEAGTDTDTQYF

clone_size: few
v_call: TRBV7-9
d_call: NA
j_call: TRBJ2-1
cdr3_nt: TGTGCCAGCAGTTACTCTAAGAGTGAGCAGTTCTTC
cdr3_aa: CASSYSKSEQFF

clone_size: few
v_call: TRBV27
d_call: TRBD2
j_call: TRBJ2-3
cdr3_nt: TGTGCCAGCAGTTTATGGGGCGGGGGGGCGGATACGCAGTATTTT
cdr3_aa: CASSLWGGGADTQYF

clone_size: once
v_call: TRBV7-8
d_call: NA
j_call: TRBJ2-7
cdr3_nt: TGTGCCAGCAGCTTGAAGCGGTTGAGCTCCTACGAGCAGTACTTC
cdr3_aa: CASSLKRLSSYEQYF

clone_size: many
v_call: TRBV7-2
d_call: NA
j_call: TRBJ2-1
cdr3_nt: TGTGCCAGCAGCCCGACCAACAATGAGCAGTTCTTC
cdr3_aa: CASSPTNNEQFF

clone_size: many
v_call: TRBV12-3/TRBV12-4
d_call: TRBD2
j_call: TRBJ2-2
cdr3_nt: TGTGCCAGCAGTGAGGATAGCGGGACCGGGGAGCTGTTTTTT
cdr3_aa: CASSEDSGTGELFF

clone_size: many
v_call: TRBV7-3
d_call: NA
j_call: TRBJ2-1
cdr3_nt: TGTGCCAGCAGCTCACCGCCAGACAATGAGCAGTTCTTC
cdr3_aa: CASSSPPDNEQFF

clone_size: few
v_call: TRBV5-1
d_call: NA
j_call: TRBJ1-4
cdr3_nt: TGCGCCAGCAGTGTTGAGCCCAGCGAAAAACTGTTTTTT
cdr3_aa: CASSVEPSEKLFF

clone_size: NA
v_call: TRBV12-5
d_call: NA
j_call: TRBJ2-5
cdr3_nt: TGTGCTAGTGGTATCGACGGAGGCGAGACCCAGTACTTC
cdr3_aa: CASGIDGGETQYF

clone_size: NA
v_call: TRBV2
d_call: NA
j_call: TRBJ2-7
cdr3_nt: TGTGCCAGCAGTGAAGTTTCCACCCTCAATGTAAGGCACGAGCAGTACTTC
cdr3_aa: CASSEVSTLNVRHEQYF

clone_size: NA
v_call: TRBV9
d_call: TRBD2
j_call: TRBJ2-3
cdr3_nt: TGTGCCAGCAGCGCGGCGGGGGGCGTTAGCACAGATACGCAGTATTTT
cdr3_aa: CASSAAGGVSTDTQYF

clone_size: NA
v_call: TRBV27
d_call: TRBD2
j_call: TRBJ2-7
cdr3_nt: TGTGCCAGCATCCCCGGGGGACTAGCGGGAGGCGAGCAGTACTTC
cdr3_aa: CASIPGGLAGGEQYF

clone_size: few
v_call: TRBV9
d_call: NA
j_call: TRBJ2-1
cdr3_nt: TGTGCCAGCAGCGTCCGGGACAACACCAAGCTCGAGCAGTTCTTC
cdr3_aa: CASSVRDNTKLEQFF

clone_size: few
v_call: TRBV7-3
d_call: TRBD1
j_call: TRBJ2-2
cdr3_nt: TGTGCCAGCAGCTTAATAGGAGGACAGGATGGGGAGCTGTTTTTT
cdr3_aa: CASSLIGGQDGELFF

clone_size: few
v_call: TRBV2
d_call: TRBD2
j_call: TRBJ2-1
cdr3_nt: TGTGCCAGCAGTGAGGTAGCGGGGGGGGCCTACAATGAGCAGTTCTTC
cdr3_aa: CASSEVAGGAYNEQFF

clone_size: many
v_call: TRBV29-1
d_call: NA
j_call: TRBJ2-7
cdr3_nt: TGCAGCGTAGAGGGAGGCACCTACGAGCAGTACTTC
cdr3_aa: CSVEGGTYEQYF

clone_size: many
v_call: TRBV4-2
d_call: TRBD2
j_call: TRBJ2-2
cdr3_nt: TGTGCCAGCAGCCTCTTCGGGGGGGGAGTCGGGGAGCTGTTTTTT
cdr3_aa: CASSLFGGGVGELFF

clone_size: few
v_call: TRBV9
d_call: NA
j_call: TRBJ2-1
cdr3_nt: TGTGCCAGCAGCCCTGGCGGAGGGAGTCTTGAGCAGTTCTTC
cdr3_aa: CASSPGGGSLEQFF

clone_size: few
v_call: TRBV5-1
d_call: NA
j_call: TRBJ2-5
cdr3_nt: TGCGCCAGCAGCCGGCCCGAGTGGTACCAAGAGACCCAGTACTTC
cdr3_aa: CASSRPEWYQETQYF

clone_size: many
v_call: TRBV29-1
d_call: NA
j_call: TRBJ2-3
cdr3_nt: TGCAGCGTCGGGACCGATTTACGCACAGATACGCAGTATTTT
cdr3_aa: CSVGTDLRTDTQYF

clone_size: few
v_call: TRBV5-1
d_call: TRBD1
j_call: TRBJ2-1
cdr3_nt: TGCGCCAGCAGCGTTCTTCGACAGGGGGCCGATGAGCAGTTCTTC
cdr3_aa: CASSVLRQGADEQFF

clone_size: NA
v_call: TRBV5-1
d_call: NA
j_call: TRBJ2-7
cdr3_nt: TGCGCCAGCAGCTGGCTGAGGGACGGAATCTACGAGCAGTACTTC
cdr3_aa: CASSWLRDGIYEQYF